The clone carrying this T cell receptor (beta chain) was seen only a few times. Its antigen remains unknown. This CDR3 is built from 15 residues. Germline V gene lookup returns CDR1 SGHTA and CDR2 FQGNSA. The junction had 7 bases not matched to a gene; V was cut back by 3 bases and J by 6 bases. The authors ran a second PCR of roughly 6 to 12 cycles using a sample-barcoded 5' primer and a J-beta primer mix. A template-switch adaptor that had 12 random nucleotides put a tag on each cDNA molecule. Sequencing recovered at least 3 million CDR3-containing paired-end reads from each sample. MiXCR, applied by TCRdb to the 5' RACE reads, yields one record per CDR3 protein. The table shows 850,000 to 1,100,000 distinct CDR3 sequences, with 35% to 40% occurring only once. This entry is derived from a study of blood T cells in healthy people across ages. Overall study: Per two T cells, about one barcoded beta molecule was captured through template switching. Overall study findings and caveats: Unknown donor CMV status possibly confounded expanded clonotype changes.

The chain combines TRBV7-2 with TRBJ2-3, with 9 bases identical to TRBD2. Sequencing used blood. The sequence came from a man aged 18 to 29 in good health. CDR3 sequence: CASSFTGLAGDTQYF. CDR3 bases: TGTGCCAGCAGCTTCACGGGACTAGCTGGGGATACGCAGTATTTT.